These T cell receptor beta chains were read from a single sample in a study of blood T cells in healthy people across ages. TCRdb ran MiXCR on the 5' RACE reads and lists one entry per CDR3 protein. The sample yields fewer than 900,000 distinct CDR3 sequences, roughly 35% seen once. The sequencing sample was made of blood. The receptor set was obtained from a man aged 18 to 30 in good health. CDR3s include the opening cysteine and the closing phenylalanine or tryptophan. The D gene is left open where the match is weak. Size tells how often a clone was seen (once, few, many) or the class of an expanded clone, and some rows leave it out.

V: TRBV4-2
D: NA
size: few
J: TRBJ2-5
DNA: TGTGCCAGCAGCCAAGAGGGGGGGCTGGTTGAGACCCAGTACTTC
CDR3: CASSQEGGLVETQYF

V: TRBV6-1
D: TRBD1
size: NA
J: TRBJ1-1
DNA: TGTGCCACCAATAACAGGGGGGAGAACACTGAAGCTTTCTTT
CDR3: CATNNRGENTEAFF

V: TRBV7-2
D: NA
size: NA
J: TRBJ1-5
DNA: TGTGCCAGCACCAAAAACGGGGGAAGAGGGCAGCCCCAGCATTTT
CDR3: CASTKNGGRGQPQHF

V: TRBV5-6
D: NA
size: few
J: TRBJ2-7
DNA: TGTGCCAGCAGCGTATGGACCGCTATTAGCTCCTACGAGCAGTACTTC
CDR3: CASSVWTAISSYEQYF

V: TRBV13
D: TRBD1
size: NA
J: TRBJ2-1
DNA: TGTGCCAGCAGCCGAACCGGGACAGGGACCCACAATGAGCAGTTCTTC
CDR3: CASSRTGTGTHNEQFF

V: TRBV20-1
D: NA
size: NA
J: TRBJ1-2
DNA: TGCAGTGCTAGAGACCCCACAGGCGATGCTAACTATGGCTACACCTTC
CDR3: CSARDPTGDANYGYTF

V: TRBV9
D: TRBD1
size: few
J: TRBJ1-4
DNA: TGTGCCAGCAGCTTACAGGGGGCACCCCTCGAAGGAAATGAAAAACTGTTTTTT
CDR3: CASSLQGAPLEGNEKLFF

V: TRBV6-2/TRBV6-3
D: NA
size: many
J: TRBJ2-3
DNA: TGTGCCAGCAGTTACCCCCGGCAGGGGTCGTTGGATACGCAGTATTTT
CDR3: CASSYPRQGSLDTQYF

V: TRBV20-1
D: TRBD2
size: few
J: TRBJ2-5
DNA: TGCAGTGCTAGAGATGGGAGGGGCAATGAGCAGTACTTC
CDR3: CSARDGRGNEQYF

V: TRBV20-1
D: NA
size: NA
J: TRBJ1-6
DNA: TGCAGTGCTAGAGATTATCAGACACCCGCCCTCCACTTT
CDR3: CSARDYQTPALHF

V: TRBV7-9
D: NA
size: many
J: TRBJ2-1
DNA: TGTGCCAGCAGCTTACCGGGACTCGATCAGTTCTTC
CDR3: CASSLPGLDQFF

V: TRBV29-1
D: TRBD2
size: NA
J: TRBJ2-1
DNA: TGCAGCGTTGAATCAGGTGGACTAGCGGGGCCCTTCTCCTACAATGAGCAGTTCTTC
CDR3: CSVESGGLAGPFSYNEQFF

V: TRBV20-1
D: NA
size: NA
J: TRBJ1-5
DNA: TGCAGTGCAACCGCACTTGTGGGCAATCAGCCCCAGCATTTT
CDR3: CSATALVGNQPQHF

V: TRBV27
D: TRBD1
size: many
J: TRBJ1-2
DNA: TGTGCCAGCAGTTTAAGAGGAGGGGGCAGAGGCTACACCTTC
CDR3: CASSLRGGGRGYTF

V: TRBV3-1
D: NA
size: NA
J: TRBJ1-3
DNA: TGTGCCAGCAGCCTACGGCCCGGGACATCAGGAAACACCATATATTTT
CDR3: CASSLRPGTSGNTIYF